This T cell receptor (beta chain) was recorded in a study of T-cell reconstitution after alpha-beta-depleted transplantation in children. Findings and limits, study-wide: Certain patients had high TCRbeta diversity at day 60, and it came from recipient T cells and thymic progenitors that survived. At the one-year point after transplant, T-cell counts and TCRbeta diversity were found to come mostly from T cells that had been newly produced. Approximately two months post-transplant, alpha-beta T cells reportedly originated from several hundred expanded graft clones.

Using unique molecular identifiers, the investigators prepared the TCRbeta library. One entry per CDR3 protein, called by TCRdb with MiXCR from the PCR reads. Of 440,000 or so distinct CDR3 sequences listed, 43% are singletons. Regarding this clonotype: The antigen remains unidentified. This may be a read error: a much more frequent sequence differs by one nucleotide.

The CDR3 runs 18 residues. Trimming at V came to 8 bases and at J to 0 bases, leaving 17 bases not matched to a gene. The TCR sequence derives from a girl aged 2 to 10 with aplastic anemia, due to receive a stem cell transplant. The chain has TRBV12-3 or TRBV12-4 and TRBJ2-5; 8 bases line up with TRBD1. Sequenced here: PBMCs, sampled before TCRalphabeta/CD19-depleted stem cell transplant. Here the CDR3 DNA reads TGTGCCAGCTCCCGTGATAGTGGCGGGACAGGAAACCAAGAGACCCAGTACTTC. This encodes CASSRDSGGTGNQETQYF.